By proportion, the clone carrying this T cell receptor beta chain is large. What it binds is unknown. Study conclusions and caveats: Under 2.1% of tumor Treg sequences matched blood Tregs or memory cells. Tumor memory CD4+ T cell TCR gene usage was found to cluster with blood and lymph node memory CD4+ cells and with lymph node naive CD4+ cells. Greatest tumor Treg TCR overlap was with tumor naive CD4+ cells.

Losses at the gene ends were 6 bases for V and 8 bases for J; bases not matched to a gene: 11. This CDR3 has 14 amino acids. Adaptor-ligated barcode primers were used to amplify TRBV12-4/TRBJ1-2 clonotypes. Using its own MiXCR run on the multiplex PCR reads, TCRdb lists one record per CDR3 protein. This table holds 550 to 800 distinct CDR3 sequences, roughly a third found once. The source material was memory CD4+ T cells sorted from blood. Sample subset: memory CD4+ T cells, CD4+CD45RO+CD25-. The genes are TRBV12-3 or TRBV12-4 and TRBJ1-2; 8 nucleotides align to TRBD1. The clonotype was recovered from a female donor with breast cancer. The CDR3 spells CASRGQARREGYTF. The CDR3 DNA is TGTGCCAGCAGGGGACAGGCCCGGCGGGAGGGCTACACCTTC.